Below, one T cell receptor (beta chain) is given with its context. Its target is unknown. PCR involved 60 Vbeta and 13 Jbeta primers. Here immunoSEQ multiplex PCR was the method, and the copy in TCRdb shows in-frame clones only, minus some. The sample records tens of thousands of clones, about 78% being singletons. This record belongs to a study of cytomegalovirus exposure and HLA in healthy donors. The overall study: One earlier analysis, a look at about 179 million T cells, found some 120 million unique TCR beta sequences.

V was cut by 1 base and J by 4 bases, with 10 bases left in between. This CDR3 comprises 13 residues. In germline, CDR1 is SQVTM, CDR2 ANQGSEA. Overall study findings and caveats: A later analysis showed TCR association rates differing by HLA locus, peaking at DRB1 and lowest at HLA-C. High sensitivity and specificity were reportedly achieved when the classifier diagnosed cytomegalovirus status. Rare TCR sequences dominated, though some public TCRs recurred in many donors.

The rearrangement uses TRBV29-1 and TRBJ1-2; TRBD1 might be the D (6 bases). This TCR was recovered from a male donor in good health and CMV-seronegative. Material: PBMCs. The CDR3 nucleotides are TGCAGCGTTGAAGCGGACAGCGGCTATGGCTACACCTTC. Protein: CSVEADSGYGYTF.